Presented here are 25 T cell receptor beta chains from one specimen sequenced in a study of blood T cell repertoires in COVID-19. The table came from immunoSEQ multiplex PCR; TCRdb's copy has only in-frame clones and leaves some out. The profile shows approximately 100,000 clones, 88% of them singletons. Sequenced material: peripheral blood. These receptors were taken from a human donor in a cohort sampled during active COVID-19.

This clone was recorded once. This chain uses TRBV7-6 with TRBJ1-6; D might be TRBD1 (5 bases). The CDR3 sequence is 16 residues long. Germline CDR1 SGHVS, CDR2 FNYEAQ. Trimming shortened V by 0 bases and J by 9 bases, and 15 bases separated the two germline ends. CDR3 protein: CASSLARDLRGSPLHF. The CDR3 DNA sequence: TGTGCCAGCAGCTTAGCGCGGGACTTACGGGGTTCACCCCTCCACTTT.

The DNA for the CDR3 is TGTGCCAGCAGTTTAAGGGCCGGGGGGGGTGGCTACACCTTC. Its translation: CASSLRAGGGGYTF. This chain uses TRBV28 with TRBJ1-2; maybe TRBD1 (5 bases). The germline gives CDR1 MDHEN, CDR2 SYDVKM. Trimming shortened V by 2 bases and J by 7 bases, and 14 bases separated the two germline ends. This CDR3 is 14 amino acids long.

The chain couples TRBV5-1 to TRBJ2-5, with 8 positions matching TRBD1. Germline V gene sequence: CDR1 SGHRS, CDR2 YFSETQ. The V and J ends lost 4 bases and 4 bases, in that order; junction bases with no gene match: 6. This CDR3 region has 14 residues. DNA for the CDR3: TGCGCCAGCAGCGCATCAGGGGGCCTAGAGACCCAGTACTTC. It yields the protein CASSASGGLETQYF.

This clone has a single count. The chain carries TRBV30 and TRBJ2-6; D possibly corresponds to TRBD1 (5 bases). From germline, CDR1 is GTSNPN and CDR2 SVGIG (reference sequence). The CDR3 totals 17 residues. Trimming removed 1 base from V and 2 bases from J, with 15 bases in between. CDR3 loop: CAWSEGAWWTGANVLTF. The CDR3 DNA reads TGTGCCTGGAGTGAAGGGGCTTGGTGGACTGGGGCCAACGTCCTGACTTTC.

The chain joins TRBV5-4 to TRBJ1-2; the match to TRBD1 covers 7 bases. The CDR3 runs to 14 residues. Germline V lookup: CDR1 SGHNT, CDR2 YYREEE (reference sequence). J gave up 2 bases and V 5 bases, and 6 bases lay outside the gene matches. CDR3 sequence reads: CASRPGQENYGYTF. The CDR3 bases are TGTGCCAGCAGACCCGGACAGGAAAACTATGGCTACACCTTC.

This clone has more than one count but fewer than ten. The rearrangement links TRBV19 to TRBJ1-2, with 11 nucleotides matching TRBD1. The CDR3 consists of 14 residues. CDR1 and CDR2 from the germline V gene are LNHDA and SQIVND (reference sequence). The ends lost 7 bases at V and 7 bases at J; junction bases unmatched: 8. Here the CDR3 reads CASKGTGGLPGYTF. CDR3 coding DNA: TGTGCCAGTAAGGGGACAGGGGGTCTGCCTGGCTACACCTTC.

The CDR3 sequence: CASRPTDPGELFF. The CDR3 DNA reads TGTGCCAGTCGCCCGACAGATCCCGGGGAGCTGTTTTTT. The chain combines TRBV19 with TRBJ2-2; tentative D call: TRBD1 (5 bases). Germline CDR1 is LNHDA and CDR2 is SQIVND (reference sequence). The ends were cut back, 8 bases at V and 6 bases at J, with 13 bases in the middle. The CDR3 extends over 13 amino acids.

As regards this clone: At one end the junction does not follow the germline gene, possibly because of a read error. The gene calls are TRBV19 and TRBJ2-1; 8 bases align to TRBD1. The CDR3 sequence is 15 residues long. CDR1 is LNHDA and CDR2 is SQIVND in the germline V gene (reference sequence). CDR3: CASTTGTGGTNEQFF. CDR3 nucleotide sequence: TGTGCGAGTACCACAGGGACAGGTGGAACTAATGAGCAGTTCTTC.

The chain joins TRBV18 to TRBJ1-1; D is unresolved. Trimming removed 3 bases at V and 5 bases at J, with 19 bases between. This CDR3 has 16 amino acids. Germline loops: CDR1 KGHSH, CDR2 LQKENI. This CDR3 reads CASSPEAVRMWTEAFF. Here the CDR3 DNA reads TGTGCCAGCTCACCGGAGGCAGTCCGGATGTGGACTGAAGCTTTCTTT.

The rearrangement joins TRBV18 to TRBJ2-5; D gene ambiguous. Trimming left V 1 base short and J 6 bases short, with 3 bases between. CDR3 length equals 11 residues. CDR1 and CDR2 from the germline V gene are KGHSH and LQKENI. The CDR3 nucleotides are TGTGCCAGCTCACCACTAAAGACCCAGTACTTC. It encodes CASSPLKTQYF.

The CDR3 loop reads CASSQDLGGSNQPQHF. CDR3 DNA sequence: TGTGCCAGCAGCCAAGATCTCGGGGGATCAAATCAGCCCCAGCATTTT. J is TRBJ1-5 and V is TRBV3-1 (or the pseudogene TRBV3-2), with D perhaps matching TRBD1 (5 bases). This CDR3 is 16 amino acids long. The ends were cut back, 0 bases at V and 4 bases at J, with 13 bases in the middle. CDR1 is LGHDT and CDR2 is YNNKEL in the germline V gene (reference sequence).

This CDR3 is CASSYRGRKTQYF. The CDR3 nucleotides are TGTGCCAGCAGTTATAGGGGGCGAAAGACCCAGTACTTC. V usage is TRBV6-2 or TRBV6-3 and J usage is TRBJ2-5, with 7 bases identical to TRBD1. The CDR3 totals 13 residues. V shed 3 bases, J shed 6 bases, and the junction held 4 bases outside the gene matches. Per the germline V gene, CDR1 is MNHEY and CDR2 is SVGEGT.

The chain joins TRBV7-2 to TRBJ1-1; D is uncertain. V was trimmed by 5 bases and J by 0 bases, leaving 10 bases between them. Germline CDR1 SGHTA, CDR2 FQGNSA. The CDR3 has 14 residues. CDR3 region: CASSLGLLNTEAFF. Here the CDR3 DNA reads TGTGCCAGCAGCCTAGGGCTGCTGAACACTGAAGCTTTCTTT.

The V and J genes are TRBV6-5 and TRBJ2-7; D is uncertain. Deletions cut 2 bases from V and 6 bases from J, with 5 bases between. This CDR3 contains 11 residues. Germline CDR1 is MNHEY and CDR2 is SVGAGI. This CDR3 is CASSYLGEQYF. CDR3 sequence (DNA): TGTGCCAGCAGTTACCTCGGCGAGCAGTACTTC.

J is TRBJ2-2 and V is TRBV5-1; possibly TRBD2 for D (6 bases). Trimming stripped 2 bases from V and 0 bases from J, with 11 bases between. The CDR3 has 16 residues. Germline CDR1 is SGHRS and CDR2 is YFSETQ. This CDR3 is CASSFSLAANTGELFF. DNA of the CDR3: TGCGCCAGCAGCTTCAGCTTAGCGGCGAACACCGGGGAGCTGTTTTTT.

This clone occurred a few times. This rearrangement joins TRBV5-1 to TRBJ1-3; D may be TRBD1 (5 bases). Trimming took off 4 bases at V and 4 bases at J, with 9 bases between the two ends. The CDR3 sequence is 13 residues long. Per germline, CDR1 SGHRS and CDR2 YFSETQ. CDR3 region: CASSQGAGNTIYF. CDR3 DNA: TGCGCCAGCAGCCAAGGGGCAGGAAACACCATATATTTT.

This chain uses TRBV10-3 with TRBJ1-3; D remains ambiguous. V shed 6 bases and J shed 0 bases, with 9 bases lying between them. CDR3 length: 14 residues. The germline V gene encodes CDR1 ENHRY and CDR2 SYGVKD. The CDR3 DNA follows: TGTGCCATCAGGGGCTACCCCTCTGGAAACACCATATATTTT. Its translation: CAIRGYPSGNTIYF.

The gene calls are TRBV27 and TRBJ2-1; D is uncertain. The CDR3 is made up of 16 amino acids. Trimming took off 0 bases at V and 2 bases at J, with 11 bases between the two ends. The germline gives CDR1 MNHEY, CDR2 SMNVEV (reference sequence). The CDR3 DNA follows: TGTGCCAGCAGTTTATCGGGCCGAAGGACCTACAATGAGCAGTTCTTC. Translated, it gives CASSLSGRRTYNEQFF.

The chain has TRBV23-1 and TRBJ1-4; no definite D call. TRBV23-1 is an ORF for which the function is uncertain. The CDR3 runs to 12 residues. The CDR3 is CVPTPGYEKLFF. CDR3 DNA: TGCGTGCCGACCCCAGGATATGAAAAACTGTTTTTT.

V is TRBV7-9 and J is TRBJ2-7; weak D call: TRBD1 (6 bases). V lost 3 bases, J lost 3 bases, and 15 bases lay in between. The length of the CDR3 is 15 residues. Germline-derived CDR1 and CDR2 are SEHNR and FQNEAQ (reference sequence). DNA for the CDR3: TGTGCCAGCAGCTTGGTTTTAGGACAGAGCTACGAGCAGTACTTC. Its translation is CASSLVLGQSYEQYF.

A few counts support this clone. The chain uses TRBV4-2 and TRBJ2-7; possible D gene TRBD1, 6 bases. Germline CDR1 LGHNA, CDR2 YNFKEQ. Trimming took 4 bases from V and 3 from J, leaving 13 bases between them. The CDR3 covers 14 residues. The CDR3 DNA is TGTGCCAGCAGCCCTCGCTTACAGGGCTACGAGCAGTACTTC. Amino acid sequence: CASSPRLQGYEQYF.

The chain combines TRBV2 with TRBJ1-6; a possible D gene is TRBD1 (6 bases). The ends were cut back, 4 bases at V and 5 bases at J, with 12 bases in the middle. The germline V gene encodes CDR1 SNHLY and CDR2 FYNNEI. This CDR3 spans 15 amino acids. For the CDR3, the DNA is TGTGCCAGCAGTGTCGGTGGGGGCGATAATTCACCCCTCCACTTT. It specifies CASSVGGGDNSPLHF.

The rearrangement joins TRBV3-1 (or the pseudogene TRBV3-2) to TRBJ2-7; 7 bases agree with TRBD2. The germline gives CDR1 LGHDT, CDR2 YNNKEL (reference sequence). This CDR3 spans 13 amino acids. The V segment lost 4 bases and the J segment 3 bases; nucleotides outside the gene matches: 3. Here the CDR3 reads CASSPGTNYEQYF. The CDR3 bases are TGTGCCAGCAGCCCCGGGACTAACTACGAGCAGTACTTC.

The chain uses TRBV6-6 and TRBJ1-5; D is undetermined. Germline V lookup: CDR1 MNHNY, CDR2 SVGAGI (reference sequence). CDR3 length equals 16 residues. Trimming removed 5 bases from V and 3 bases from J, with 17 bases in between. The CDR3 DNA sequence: TGTGCCAGCAGTACCTCGACACTTATTTCCAATCAGCCCCAGCATTTT. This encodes CASSTSTLISNQPQHF.

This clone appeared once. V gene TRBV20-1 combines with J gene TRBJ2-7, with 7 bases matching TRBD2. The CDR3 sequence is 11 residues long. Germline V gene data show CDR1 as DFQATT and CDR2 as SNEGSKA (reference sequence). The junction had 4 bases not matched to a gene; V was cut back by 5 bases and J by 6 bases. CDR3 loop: CSAAAGREQYF. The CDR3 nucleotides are TGCAGTGCTGCAGCGGGGCGCGAGCAGTACTTC.